This record looks at one T cell receptor beta chain sequence and its context. What it recognizes is unknown. The CDR3 covers 16 residues. CDR1 is SEHNR, CDR2 FQNEAQ, per germline (reference sequence). V was clipped by 6 bases and J by 8 bases, with 23 bases between them. The record originates from a study of shared clonotypes between healthy human individuals. Background on the study: The cohort had two women and a few men, ages 18 to 49. Study findings and constraints: Across subsets, estimated richness was generally greater for naive than for memory populations.

CD45RO+ cells and CCR7-negative CD45RA+ TemRA cells were combined as CD8 memory. Per the original methods: Junction-only immunoSEQ sequences carried no quality scores, so filtering differed. Generated by immunoSEQ multiplex PCR, the TCRdb table keeps only in-frame clones and is missing some. V, J and clone size are taken as reported in that table, and D and trimming were inferred from the DNA itself. Of roughly 320,000 clones detected, more than 75% appear once; the ten largest clones hold 15% to 20%. This TCR came from a man between 18 and 35 years old in good health. The chain is built from TRBV7-9 and TRBJ2-1; D might be TRBD1 or TRBD2, each matching 6 bases. Input material: memory CD8+ T cells sorted from blood. Subset meaning: CD45RO+ cells pooled with CCR7-negative TemRA cells. The CDR3 sequence is CASSYPGAGPSDEQFF. In DNA, the CDR3 is TGTGCCAGCAGTTACCCGGGGGCGGGGCCTTCAGATGAGCAGTTCTTC. Full variable domain (remainder filled in from reference TRBV7-9 and TRBJ2-1): DTGVSQNPRHKITKRGQNVTFRCDPISEHNRLYWYRQTLGQGPEFLTYFQNEAQLEKSRLLSDRFSAERPKGSFSTLEIQRTEQGDSAMYLCASSYPGAGPSDEQFFGPGTRLTVL.